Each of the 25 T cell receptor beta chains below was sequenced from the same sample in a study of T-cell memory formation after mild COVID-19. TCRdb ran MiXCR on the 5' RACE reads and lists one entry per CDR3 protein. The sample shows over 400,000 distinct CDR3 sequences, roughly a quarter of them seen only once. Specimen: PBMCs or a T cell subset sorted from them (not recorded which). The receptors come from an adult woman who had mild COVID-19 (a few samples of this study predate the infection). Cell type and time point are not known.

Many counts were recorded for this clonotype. CDR3 in DNA: TGCGCCAGCAGCTTGACCGGCGCGACTAGCGGGAGGACAGATACGCAGTATTTT. This gives the protein CASSLTGATSGRTDTQYF. The chain joins TRBV5-1 to TRBJ2-3, with TRBD2 matching over 13 bases. The germline V gene has CDR1 SGHRS and CDR2 YFSETQ. The CDR3 loop spans 18 amino acids. Losses at the gene ends were 1 base for V and 3 bases for J; bases not matched to a gene: 8.

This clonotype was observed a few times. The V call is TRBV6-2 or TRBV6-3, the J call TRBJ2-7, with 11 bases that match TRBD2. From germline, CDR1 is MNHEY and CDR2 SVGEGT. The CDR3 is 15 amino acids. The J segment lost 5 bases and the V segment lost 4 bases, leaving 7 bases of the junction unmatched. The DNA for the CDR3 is TGTGCCAGCAGTTCATTAGCGGGAGGGCCCCACGAGCAGTACTTC. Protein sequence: CASSSLAGGPHEQYF.

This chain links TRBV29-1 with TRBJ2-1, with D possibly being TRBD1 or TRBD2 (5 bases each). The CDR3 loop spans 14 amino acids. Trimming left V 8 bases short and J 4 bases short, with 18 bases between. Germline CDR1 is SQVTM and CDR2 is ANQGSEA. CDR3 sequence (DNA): TGCAGCTCCGACGGGACCTACCAATACAATGAGCAGTTCTTC. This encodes CSSDGTYQYNEQFF.

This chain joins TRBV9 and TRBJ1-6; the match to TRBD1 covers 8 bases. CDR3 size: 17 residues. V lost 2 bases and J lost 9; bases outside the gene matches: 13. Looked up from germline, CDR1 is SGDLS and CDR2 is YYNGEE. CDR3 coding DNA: TGTGCCAGCAGCGTCGGGGCGACAGGGGCATTGGGTTCACCCCTCCACTTT. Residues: CASSVGATGALGSPLHF. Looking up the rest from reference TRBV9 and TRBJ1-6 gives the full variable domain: DSGVTQTPKHLITATGQRVTLRCSPRSGDLSVYWYQQSLDQGLQFLIQYYNGEERAKGNILERFSAQQFPDLHSELNLSSLELGDSALYFCASSVGATGALGSPLHFGNGTRLTVT.

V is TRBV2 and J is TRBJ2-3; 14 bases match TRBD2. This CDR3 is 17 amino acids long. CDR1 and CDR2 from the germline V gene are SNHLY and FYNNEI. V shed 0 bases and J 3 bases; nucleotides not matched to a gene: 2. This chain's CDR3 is CASSEAGLAGVTDTQYF. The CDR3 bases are TGTGCCAGCAGTGAAGCGGGACTAGCGGGAGTAACAGATACGCAGTATTTT.

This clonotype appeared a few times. CDR3 bases: TGTGCCATCAGCCTGGACAGCCCATATAGCAATCAGCCCCAGCATTTT. Residues: CAISLDSPYSNQPQHF. The rearrangement uses TRBV10-3 and TRBJ1-5, with D maybe TRBD1 (6 bases). This CDR3 comprises 16 residues. The germline CDR1 and CDR2 sequences are ENHRY and SYGVKD. Deletions cut 6 bases from V and 0 bases from J, with 15 bases between.

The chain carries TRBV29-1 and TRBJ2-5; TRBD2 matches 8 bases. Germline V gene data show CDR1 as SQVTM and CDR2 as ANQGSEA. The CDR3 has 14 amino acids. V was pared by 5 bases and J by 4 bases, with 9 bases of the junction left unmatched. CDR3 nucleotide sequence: TGCAGCGTTAGGAACGGGGGGGCGGGAGAGACCCAGTACTTC. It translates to CSVRNGGAGETQYF.

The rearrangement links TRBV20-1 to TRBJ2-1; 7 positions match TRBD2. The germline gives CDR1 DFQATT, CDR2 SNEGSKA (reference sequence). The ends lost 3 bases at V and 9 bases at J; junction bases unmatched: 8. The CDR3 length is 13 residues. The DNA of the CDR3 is TGCAGTGCTAGTTGGCGGGAGCTCGGTGAGCAGTTCTTC. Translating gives CSASWRELGEQFF.

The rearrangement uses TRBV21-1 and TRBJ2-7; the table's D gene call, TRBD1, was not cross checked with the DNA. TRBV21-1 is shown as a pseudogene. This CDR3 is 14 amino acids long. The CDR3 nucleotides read TGTGCCAGCAGCAACGACAGGGGTCCCTACGAGCAGTACTTC. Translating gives CASSNDRGPYEQYF.

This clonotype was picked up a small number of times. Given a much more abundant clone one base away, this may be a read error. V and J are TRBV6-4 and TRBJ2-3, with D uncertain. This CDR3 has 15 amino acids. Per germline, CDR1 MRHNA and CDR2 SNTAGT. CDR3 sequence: CASSEGSGGRGTKYF. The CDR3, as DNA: TGTGCCAGCAGTGAAGGGTCAGGTGGACGCGGTACGAAGTATTTT.

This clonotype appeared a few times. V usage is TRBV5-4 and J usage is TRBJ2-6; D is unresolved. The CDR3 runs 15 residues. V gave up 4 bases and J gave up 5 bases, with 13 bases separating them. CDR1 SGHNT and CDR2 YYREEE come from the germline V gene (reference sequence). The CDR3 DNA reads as TGTGCCAGCAGCGCGGACCAGCACAGGGCCAACGTCCTGACTTTC. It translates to CASSADQHRANVLTF.

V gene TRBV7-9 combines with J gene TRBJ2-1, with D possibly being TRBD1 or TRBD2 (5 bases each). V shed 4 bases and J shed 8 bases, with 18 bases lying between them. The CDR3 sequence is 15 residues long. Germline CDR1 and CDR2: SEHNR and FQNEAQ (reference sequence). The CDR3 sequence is CASSYRDPRGDEQFF. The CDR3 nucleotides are TGTGCCAGCAGCTACCGGGACCCTCGGGGTGATGAGCAGTTCTTC.

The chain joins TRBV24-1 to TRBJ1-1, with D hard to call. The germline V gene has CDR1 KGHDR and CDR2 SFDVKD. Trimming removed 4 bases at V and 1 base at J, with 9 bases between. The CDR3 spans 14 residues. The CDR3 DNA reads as TGTGCCACCAGTGACGAGGACCCGAACACTGAAGCTTTCTTT. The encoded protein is CATSDEDPNTEAFF.

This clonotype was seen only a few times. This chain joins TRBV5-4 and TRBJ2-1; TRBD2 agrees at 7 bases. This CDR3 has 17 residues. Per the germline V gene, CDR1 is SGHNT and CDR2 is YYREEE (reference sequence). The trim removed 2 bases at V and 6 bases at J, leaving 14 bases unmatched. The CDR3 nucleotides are TGTGCCAGCAGCTTAAGGTCGGCGGGAGAGCTAAGCAATGAGCAGTTCTTC. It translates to CASSLRSAGELSNEQFF.

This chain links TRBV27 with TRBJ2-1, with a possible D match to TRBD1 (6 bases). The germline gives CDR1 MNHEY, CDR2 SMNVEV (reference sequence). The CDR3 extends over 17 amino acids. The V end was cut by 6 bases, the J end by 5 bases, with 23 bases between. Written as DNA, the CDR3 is TGTGCCAGCAGCCCCGACCGATACAGGGTCGCACACAATGAGCAGTTCTTC. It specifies CASSPDRYRVAHNEQFF.

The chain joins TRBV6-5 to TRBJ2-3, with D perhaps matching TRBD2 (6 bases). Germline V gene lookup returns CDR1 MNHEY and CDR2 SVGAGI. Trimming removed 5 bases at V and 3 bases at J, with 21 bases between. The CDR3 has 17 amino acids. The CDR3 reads CASSPSGGVTFTDTQYF. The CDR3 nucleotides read TGTGCCAGCAGTCCCTCTGGCGGGGTTACTTTTACAGATACGCAGTATTTT.

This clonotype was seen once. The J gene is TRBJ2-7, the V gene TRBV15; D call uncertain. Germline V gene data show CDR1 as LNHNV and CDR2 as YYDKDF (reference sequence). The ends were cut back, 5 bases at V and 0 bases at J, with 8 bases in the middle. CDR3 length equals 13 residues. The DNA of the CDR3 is TGTGCCACCAGCGGGTGGGACTCCTACGAGCAGTACTTC. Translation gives CATSGWDSYEQYF.

CDR3 sequence reads: CASSLAPGAYGYTF. The CDR3 nucleotides read TGCGCCAGCAGCTTGGCTCCAGGGGCCTATGGCTACACCTTC. The rearrangement uses TRBV5-1 and TRBJ1-2; tentatively, D is TRBD1 (6 bases). The CDR3 is 14 residues long. Germline CDR1 SGHRS, CDR2 YFSETQ. Trimming shortened V by 0 bases and J by 4 bases, and 10 bases separated the two germline ends.

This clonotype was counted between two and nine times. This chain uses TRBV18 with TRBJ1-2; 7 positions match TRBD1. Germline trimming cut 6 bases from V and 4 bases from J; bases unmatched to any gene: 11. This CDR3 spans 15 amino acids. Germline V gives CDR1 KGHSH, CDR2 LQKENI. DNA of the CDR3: TGTGCCAGCTCCCCCGATCAGGGGGGCAGCTATGGCTACACCTTC. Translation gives CASSPDQGGSYGYTF.

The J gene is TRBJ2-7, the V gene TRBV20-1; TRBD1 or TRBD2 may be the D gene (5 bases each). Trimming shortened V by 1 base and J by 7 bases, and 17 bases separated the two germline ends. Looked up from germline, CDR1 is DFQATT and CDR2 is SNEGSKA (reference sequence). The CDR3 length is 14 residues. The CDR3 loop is CSARGNRGRGEQYF. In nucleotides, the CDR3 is TGCAGTGCTAGAGGGAACCGGGGCCGAGGGGAGCAGTACTTC.

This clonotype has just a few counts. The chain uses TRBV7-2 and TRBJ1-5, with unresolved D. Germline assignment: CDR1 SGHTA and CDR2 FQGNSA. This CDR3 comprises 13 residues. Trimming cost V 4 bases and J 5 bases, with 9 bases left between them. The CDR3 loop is CASSYYVDQPQHF. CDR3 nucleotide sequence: TGTGCCAGCAGCTACTATGTGGATCAGCCCCAGCATTTT.

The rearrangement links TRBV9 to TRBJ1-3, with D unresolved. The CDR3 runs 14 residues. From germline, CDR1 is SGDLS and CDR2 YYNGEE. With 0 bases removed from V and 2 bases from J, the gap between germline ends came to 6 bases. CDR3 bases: TGTGCCAGCAGCGTAGGCCGGACTGGAAACACCATATATTTT. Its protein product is CASSVGRTGNTIYF.

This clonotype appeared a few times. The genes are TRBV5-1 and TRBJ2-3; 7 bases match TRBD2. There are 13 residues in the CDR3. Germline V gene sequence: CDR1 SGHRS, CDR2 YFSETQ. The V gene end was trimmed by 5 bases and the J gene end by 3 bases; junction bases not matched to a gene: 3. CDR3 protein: CASRAGVTDTQYF. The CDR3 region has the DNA TGCGCCAGCAGGGCGGGAGTAACAGATACGCAGTATTTT.

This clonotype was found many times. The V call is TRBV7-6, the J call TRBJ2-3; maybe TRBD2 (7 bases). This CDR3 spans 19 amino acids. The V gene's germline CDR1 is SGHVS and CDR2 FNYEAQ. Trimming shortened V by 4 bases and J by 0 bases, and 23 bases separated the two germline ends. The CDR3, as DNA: TGTGCCAGCAGCTGGGGGGACACAGCGGGAAGTACTAGCACAGATACGCAGTATTTT. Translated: CASSWGDTAGSTSTDTQYF.

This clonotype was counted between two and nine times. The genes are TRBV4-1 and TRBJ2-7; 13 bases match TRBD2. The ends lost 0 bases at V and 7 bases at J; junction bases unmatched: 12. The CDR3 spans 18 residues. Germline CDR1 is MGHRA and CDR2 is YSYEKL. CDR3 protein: CASSQDKGRLAGGREQYF. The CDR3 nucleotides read TGCGCCAGCAGCCAAGATAAAGGGAGACTAGCGGGAGGAAGGGAGCAGTACTTC.